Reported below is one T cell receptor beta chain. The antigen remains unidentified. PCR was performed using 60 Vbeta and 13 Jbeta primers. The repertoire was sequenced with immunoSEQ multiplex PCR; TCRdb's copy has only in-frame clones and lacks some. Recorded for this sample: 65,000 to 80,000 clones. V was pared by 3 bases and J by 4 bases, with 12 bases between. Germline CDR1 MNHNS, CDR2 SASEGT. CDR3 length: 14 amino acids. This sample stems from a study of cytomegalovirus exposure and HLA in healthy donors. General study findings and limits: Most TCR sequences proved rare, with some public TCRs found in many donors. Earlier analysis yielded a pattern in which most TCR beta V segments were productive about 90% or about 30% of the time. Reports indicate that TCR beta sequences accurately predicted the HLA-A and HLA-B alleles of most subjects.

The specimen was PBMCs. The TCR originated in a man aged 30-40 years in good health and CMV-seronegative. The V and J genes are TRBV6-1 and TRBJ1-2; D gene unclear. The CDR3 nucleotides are TGTGCCAGCAGTGAGGGCCCAGAAGGCTATGGCTACACCTTC. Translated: CASSEGPEGYGYTF.